These 3 T cell receptor beta chains were all obtained from the same sample, sequenced in a study of T-cell reconstitution after alpha-beta-depleted transplantation in children. The TCRbeta library was prepared with unique molecular identifiers. TCRdb re-called the PCR reads with MiXCR, one entry per CDR3 protein. The sample carries some 550,000 distinct CDR3 sequences, about 21% recorded once. This specimen was PBMCs, mostly from graft donor cells, taken 360 days after TCRalphabeta/CD19-depleted stem cell transplant. Receptors originate from a boy younger than two who had a stem cell transplant for acute myeloid leukemia, so the T cells may come from the graft donor.

The sample holds a few counts of this clonotype. The chain couples TRBV12-3 or TRBV12-4 to TRBJ2-3; 8 bases agree with TRBD2. This CDR3 comprises 17 residues. With 4 bases clipped from V and 1 base from J, the junction kept 10 bases outside the gene matches. Written as DNA, the CDR3 is TGTGCCAGCAGTTCTTCCTCTCTAGCGGGCCGCACAGATACGCAGTATTTT. It is translated as CASSSSSLAGRTDTQYF.

This clonotype has a count of ten or more. The chain employs TRBV7-2 and TRBJ2-7; D is undetermined. The V end was cut by 1 base, the J end by 2 bases, with 9 bases between. Per the germline V gene, CDR1 is SGHTA and CDR2 is FQGNSA. The CDR3 runs 14 residues. CDR3 in amino acids: CASSLGRGAYEQYF. In DNA, the CDR3 is TGTGCCAGCAGCTTAGGTCGCGGAGCCTACGAGCAGTACTTC.

This clonotype was recorded many times. The V call is TRBV13, the J call TRBJ2-3; TRBD1 might be the D (5 bases). CDR3 length equals 15 residues. Germline CDR1 and CDR2: PRHDT and FYEKMQ (reference sequence). Trimming left V 8 bases short and J 2 bases short, with 17 bases between. CDR3 region: CASGASVSITDTQYF. The CDR3 region has the DNA TGTGCCAGCGGGGCCAGCGTATCTATCACAGATACGCAGTATTTT.